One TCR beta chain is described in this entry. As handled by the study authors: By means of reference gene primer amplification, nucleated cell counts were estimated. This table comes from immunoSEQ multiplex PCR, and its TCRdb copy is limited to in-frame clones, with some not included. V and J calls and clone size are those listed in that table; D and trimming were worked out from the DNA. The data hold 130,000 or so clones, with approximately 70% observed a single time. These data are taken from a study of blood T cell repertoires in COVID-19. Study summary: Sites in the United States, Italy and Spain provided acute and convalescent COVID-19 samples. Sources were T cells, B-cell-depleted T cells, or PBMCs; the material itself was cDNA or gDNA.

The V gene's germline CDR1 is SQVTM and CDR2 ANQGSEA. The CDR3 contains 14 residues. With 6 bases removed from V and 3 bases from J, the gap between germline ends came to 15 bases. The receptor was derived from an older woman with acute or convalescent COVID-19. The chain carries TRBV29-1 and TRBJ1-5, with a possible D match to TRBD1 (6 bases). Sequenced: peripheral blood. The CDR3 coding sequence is TGCAGCGTGGCTACAGGACAGATCAATCAGCCCCAGCATTTT. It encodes CSVATGQINQPQHF.